Sequencing of this T cell receptor (beta chain) was carried out in a study of blood T cells in healthy people across ages. A second PCR of roughly 7 to 11 cycles used a sample-barcoded 5' primer and a J-beta primer mix. Each CDR3 protein gets one entry after TCRdb re-called the 5' RACE reads with MiXCR. The sample contains 1.5 million to 1.8 million distinct CDR3 sequences, approximately 42% of which appear only once. Points on this clonotype: Its antigen is not known.

The germline V gene has CDR1 SGDLS and CDR2 YYNGEE. The V and J ends lost 5 bases and 5 bases, in that order; junction bases with no gene match: 10. This CDR3 region has 16 residues. Findings of the study overall: Lack of knowledge of donor CMV status possibly confounded expanded clonotype changes.

This TCR was recovered from a woman aged 18-29 years in good health. Material: blood. The chain joins TRBV9 to TRBJ2-3, with TRBD2 identical over 11 bases. The DNA for the CDR3 is TGTGCCAGCAGTGCGACTAGCGGGGCTTGGGGAGATACGCAGTATTTT. Residues: CASSATSGAWGDTQYF.